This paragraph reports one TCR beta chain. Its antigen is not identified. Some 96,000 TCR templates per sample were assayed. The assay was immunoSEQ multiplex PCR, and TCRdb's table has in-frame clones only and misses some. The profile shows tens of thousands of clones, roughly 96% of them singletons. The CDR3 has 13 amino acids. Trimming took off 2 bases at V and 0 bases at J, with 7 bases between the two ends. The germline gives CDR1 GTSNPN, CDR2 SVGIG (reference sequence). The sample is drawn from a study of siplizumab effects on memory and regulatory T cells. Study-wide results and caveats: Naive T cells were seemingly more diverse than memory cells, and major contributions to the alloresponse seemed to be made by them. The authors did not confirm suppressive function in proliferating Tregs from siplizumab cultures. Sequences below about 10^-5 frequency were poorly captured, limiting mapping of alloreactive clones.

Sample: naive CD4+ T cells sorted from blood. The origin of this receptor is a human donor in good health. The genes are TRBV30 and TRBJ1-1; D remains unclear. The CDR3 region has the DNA TGTGCCTGGAGTCCAGGCCTGAACACTGAAGCTTTCTTT. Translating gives CAWSPGLNTEAFF.